This TCR beta chain was sequenced for a study of cytomegalovirus exposure and HLA in healthy donors. The J segment lost 4 bases and the V segment lost 6 bases, leaving 10 bases of the junction unmatched. Germline V gene data show CDR1 as MNHEY and CDR2 as SMNVEV (reference sequence). The CDR3 covers 15 residues. 60 Vbeta and 13 Jbeta primers were used in PCR. Method: immunoSEQ multiplex PCR; TCRdb's copy keeps in-frame clones and lacks some. The top ten hold 6.5% of the sample, which has 200,000 or so clones, around 83% seen once. This chain connects TRBV27 to TRBJ1-2; 8 bases are a match to TRBD1. The TCR sequence derives from a woman in her forties or fifties in good health and CMV-seropositive. Sequenced material: PBMCs. The CDR3 DNA reads TGTGCCAGCAGCCGAAGCTTGGACAGGGTCTATGGCTACACCTTC. Protein: CASSRSLDRVYGYTF.